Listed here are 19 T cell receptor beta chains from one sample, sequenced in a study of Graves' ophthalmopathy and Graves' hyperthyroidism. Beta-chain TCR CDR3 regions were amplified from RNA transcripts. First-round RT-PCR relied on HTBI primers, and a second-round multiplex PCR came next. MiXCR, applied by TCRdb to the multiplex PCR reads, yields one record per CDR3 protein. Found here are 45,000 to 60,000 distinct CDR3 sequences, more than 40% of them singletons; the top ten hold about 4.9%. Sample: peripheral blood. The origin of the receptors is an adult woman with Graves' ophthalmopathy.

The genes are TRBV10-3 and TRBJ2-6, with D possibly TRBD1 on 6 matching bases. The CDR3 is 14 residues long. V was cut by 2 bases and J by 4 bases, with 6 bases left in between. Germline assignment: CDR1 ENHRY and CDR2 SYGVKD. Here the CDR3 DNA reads TGTGCCATCAGTGAGGGGGGCGGGGCCAACGTCCTGACTTTC. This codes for CAISEGGGANVLTF.

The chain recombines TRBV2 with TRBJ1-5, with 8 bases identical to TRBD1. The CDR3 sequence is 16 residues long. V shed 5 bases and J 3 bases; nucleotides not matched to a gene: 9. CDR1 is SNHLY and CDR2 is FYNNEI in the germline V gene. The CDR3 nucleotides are TGTGCCAGCAGTCGGACAGGGAATCTTTACAATCAGCCCCAGCATTTT. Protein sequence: CASSRTGNLYNQPQHF.

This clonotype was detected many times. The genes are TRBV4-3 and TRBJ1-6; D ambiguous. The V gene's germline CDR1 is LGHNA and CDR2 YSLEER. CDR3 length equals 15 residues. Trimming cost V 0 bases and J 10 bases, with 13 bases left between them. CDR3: CASSQDKWPGSPLHF. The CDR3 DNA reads TGCGCCAGCAGCCAAGATAAATGGCCGGGGTCACCCCTCCACTTT.

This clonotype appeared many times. In nucleotides, the CDR3 is TGTGCCAGCAGCGCTGACAGGGACTCCTATGGCTACACCTTC. Translated, it gives CASSADRDSYGYTF. The chain carries TRBV7-2 and TRBJ1-2; 7 bases fit TRBD1. CDR1 is SGHTA and CDR2 is FQGNSA in the germline V gene. The CDR3 is made up of 14 amino acids. V dropped 5 bases and J dropped 4; count of bases not matched to a gene: 7.

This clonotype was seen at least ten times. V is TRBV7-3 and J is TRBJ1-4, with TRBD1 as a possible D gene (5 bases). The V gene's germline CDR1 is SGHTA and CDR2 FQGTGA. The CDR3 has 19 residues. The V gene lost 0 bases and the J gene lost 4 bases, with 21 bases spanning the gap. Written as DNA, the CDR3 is TGTGCCAGCAGCTTAACGGAGGACGTCTCGGGGACGATTAATGAAAAACTGTTTTTT. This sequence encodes CASSLTEDVSGTINEKLFF.

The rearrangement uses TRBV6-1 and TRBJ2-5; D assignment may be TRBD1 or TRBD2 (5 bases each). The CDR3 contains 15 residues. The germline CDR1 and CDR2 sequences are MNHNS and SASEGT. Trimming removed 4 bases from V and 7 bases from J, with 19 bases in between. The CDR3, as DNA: TGTGCCAGCAGTGCCCCCGGGACCGCCTCAGTGACCCAGTACTTC. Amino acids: CASSAPGTASVTQYF.

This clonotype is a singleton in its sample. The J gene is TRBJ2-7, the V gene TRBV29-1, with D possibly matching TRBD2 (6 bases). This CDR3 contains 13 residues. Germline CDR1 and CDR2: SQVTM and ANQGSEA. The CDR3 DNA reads TGCAGTGCTAGAGGGGAGGCCCCCTACGAGCAGTACTTC. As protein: CSARGEAPYEQYF.

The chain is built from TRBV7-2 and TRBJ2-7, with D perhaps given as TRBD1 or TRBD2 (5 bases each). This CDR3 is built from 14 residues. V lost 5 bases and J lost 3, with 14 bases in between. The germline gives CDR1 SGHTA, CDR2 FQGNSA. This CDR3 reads CASSHFGTFYEQYF. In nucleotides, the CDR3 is TGTGCCAGCAGCCACTTTGGGACGTTCTACGAGCAGTACTTC. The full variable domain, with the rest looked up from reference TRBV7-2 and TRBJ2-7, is GAGVSQSPSNKVTEKGKDVELRCDPISGHTALYWYRQSLGQGLEFLIYFQGNSAPDKSGLPSDRFSAERTGGSVSTLTIQRTQQEDSAVYLCASSHFGTFYEQYFGPGTRLTVT.

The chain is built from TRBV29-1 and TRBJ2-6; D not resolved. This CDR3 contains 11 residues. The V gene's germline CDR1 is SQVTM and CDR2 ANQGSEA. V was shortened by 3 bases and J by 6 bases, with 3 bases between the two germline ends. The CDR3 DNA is TGCAGCGTTGATGAGGCCAACGTCCTGACTTTC. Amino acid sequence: CSVDEANVLTF.

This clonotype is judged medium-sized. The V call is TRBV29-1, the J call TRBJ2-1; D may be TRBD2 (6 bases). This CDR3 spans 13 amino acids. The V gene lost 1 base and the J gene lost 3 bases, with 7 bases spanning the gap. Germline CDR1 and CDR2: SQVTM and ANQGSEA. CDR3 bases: TGCAGCGTTGAAGCGACTAGCTACAATGAGCAGTTCTTC. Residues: CSVEATSYNEQFF.

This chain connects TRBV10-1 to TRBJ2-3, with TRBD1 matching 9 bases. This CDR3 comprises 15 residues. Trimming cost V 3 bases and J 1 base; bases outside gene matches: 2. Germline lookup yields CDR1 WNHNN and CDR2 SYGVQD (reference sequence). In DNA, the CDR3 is TGCGCCAGCAGTGAATGGACAGGGGGCACAGATACGCAGTATTTT. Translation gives CASSEWTGGTDTQYF.

The CDR3 spells CSARAGNSGNTIYF. The CDR3 DNA sequence: TGCAGTGCTAGAGCGGGGAACTCTGGAAACACCATATATTTT. The chain links TRBV20-1 to TRBJ1-3; D remains unclear. The germline V gene encodes CDR1 DFQATT and CDR2 SNEGSKA (reference sequence). The CDR3 is 14 residues long. V was trimmed by 1 base and J by 0 bases, leaving 7 bases between them.

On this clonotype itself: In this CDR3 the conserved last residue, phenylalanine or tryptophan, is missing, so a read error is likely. In DNA form, the CDR3 reads TGTGCCAGCAGCGCCCCTCGGGAGGCCCCCGAGAAGGAGACCCAGTACCGC. Amino acids: CASSAPREAPEKETQYR. The V gene is TRBV7-9, the J gene TRBJ2-5, with 7 positions matching TRBD2. V was clipped by 5 bases and J by 5 bases; unmatched bases: 17. The V gene's germline CDR1 is SEHNR and CDR2 FQNEAQ (reference sequence). The CDR3 has 17 residues.

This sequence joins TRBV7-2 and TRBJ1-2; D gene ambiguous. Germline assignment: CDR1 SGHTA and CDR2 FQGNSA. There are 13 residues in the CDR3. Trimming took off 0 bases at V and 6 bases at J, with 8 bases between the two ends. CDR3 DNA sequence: TGTGCCAGCAGCTTAGCCCGCAGCGATGGCTACACCTTC. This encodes CASSLARSDGYTF.

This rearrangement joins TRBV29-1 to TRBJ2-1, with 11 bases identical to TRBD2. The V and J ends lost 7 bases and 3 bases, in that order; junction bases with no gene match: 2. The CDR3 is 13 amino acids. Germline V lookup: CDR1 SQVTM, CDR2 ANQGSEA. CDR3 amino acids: CSELAGVYNEQFF. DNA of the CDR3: TGCAGCGAACTAGCGGGAGTCTACAATGAGCAGTTCTTC.

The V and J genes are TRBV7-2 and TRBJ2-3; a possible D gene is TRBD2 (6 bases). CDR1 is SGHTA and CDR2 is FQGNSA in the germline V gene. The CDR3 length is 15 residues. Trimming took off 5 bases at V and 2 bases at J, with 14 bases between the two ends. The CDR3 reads CASSGLGLYTDTQYF. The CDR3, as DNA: TGTGCCAGCAGCGGGCTAGGACTATACACAGATACGCAGTATTTT.

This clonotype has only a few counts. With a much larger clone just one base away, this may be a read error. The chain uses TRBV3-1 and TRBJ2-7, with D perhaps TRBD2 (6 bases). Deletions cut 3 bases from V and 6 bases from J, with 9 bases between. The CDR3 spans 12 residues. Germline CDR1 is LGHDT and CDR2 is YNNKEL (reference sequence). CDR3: CASSQPGGEQYF. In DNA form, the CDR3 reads TGTGCCAGCAGCCAGCCCGGGGGCGAGCAGTACTTC.

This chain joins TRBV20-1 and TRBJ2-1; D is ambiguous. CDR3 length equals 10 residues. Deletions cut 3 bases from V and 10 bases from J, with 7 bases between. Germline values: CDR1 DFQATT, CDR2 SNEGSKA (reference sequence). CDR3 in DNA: TGCAGTGCTAGGACCCCCGAGCAGTTCTTC. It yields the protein CSARTPEQFF.

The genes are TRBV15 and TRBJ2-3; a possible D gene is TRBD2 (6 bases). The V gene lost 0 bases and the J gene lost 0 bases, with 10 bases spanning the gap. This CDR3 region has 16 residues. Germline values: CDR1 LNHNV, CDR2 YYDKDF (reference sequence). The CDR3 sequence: CATSRDAGTSTDTQYF. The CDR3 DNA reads TGTGCCACCAGCAGAGATGCCGGGACTAGCACAGATACGCAGTATTTT.